Below, 28 T cell receptor beta chains from the same sample are listed, as sequenced in a study of T cell changes during pregnancy in multiple sclerosis (dated by TCRdb to between 2019 and 2020). Preparation of the library involved the immunoSEQ multiplex PCR assay. TCRdb carries this immuneACCESS record with in-frame sequences only. Its versions omit some clonotypes, under half of them owing to an unresolved V gene in the studies checked, with the rest unexplained. The sample yields around 95,000 clones; over 85% were counted once. Of the sample, around 1.7% is held by the ten largest clones. Here the sequenced sample was peripheral blood, taken after pregnancy. The receptors derive from a female donor in good health, enrolled as a control in a pregnancy study.

This chain links TRBV5-1 with TRBJ2-5, with D maybe TRBD2 (6 bases). The CDR3 runs 16 residues. V lost 0 bases and J 5 bases, leaving 17 bases between the germline ends. In germline, CDR1 is SGHRS, CDR2 YFSETQ. In DNA, the CDR3 is TGCGCCAGCAGCTTGGACCCGCGGGGAGGAGCGGAGACCCAGTACTTC. Amino acid sequence: CASSLDPRGGAETQYF.

The chain joins TRBV27 to TRBJ2-1, with 9 nucleotides matching TRBD2. V was clipped by 3 bases and J by 5 bases; unmatched bases: 11. CDR3 length: 17 residues. Germline CDR1 reads MNHEY; CDR2 reads SMNVEV (reference sequence). CDR3 nucleotide sequence: TGTGCCAGCAGTTTGAGGATAGCGGGAGTCACAGACAATGAGCAGTTCTTC. As protein: CASSLRIAGVTDNEQFF.

The chain has TRBV5-4 and TRBJ2-5; 11 nucleotides align to TRBD2. The V gene's germline CDR1 is SGHNT and CDR2 YYREEE (reference sequence). Trimming took 1 base from V and 3 from J; bases not matched to a gene: 5. This CDR3 is 16 amino acids long. For the CDR3, the DNA is TGTGCCAGCAGCTTGTTAGTAGCGGGAGGGGAAGAGACCCAGTACTTC. Amino acid sequence: CASSLLVAGGEETQYF.

DNA for the CDR3: TGTGCCAGCAGTTTAGCGGGAGTTAGAGGCAATGAGCAGTTCTTC. Translation: CASSLAGVRGNEQFF. The rearrangement links TRBV28 to TRBJ2-1, with 7 nucleotides matching TRBD2. The CDR3 loop spans 15 amino acids. The J segment lost 6 bases and the V segment lost 2 bases, leaving 7 bases of the junction unmatched. The germline V gene has CDR1 MDHEN and CDR2 SYDVKM. Full variable domain (remainder filled in from reference TRBV28 and TRBJ2-1): DVKVTQSSRYLVKRTGEKVFLECVQDMDHENMFWYRQDPGLGLRLIYFSYDVKMKEKGDIPEGYSVSREKKERFSLILESASTNQTSMYLCASSLAGVRGNEQFFGPGTRLTVL.

The chain couples TRBV2 to TRBJ2-6; D uncertain. Trimming took 5 bases from V and 0 from J, leaving 11 bases between them. Germline V gene data show CDR1 as SNHLY and CDR2 as FYNNEI. This CDR3 comprises 16 residues. Written as DNA, the CDR3 is TGTGCCAGCAGTCAAGGGTTCAGCTCTGGGGCCAACGTCCTGACTTTC. It yields the protein CASSQGFSSGANVLTF. Looking up the rest from reference TRBV2 and TRBJ2-6 gives the full variable domain: EPEVTQTPSHQVTQMGQEVILRCVPISNHLYFYWYRQILGQKVEFLVSFYNNEISEKSEIFDDQFSVERPDGSNFTLKIRSTKLEDSAMYFCASSQGFSSGANVLTFGAGSRLTVL.

The CDR3 region has the DNA TGTGCCAGCAAGAACACCCAGAACACTGAAGCTTTCTTT. It codes for CASKNTQNTEAFF. The chain links TRBV27 to TRBJ1-1; D unresolved. CDR1 is MNHEY, CDR2 SMNVEV, per germline (reference sequence). Trimming shortened V by 7 bases and J by 1 base, and 10 bases separated the two germline ends. The CDR3 spans 13 residues.

J is TRBJ2-7 and V is TRBV28; the D gene is possibly TRBD1 (8 bases). CDR3 length equals 14 residues. Germline-derived CDR1 and CDR2 are MDHEN and SYDVKM. The V end lost 5 bases, the J end lost 5 bases, and 16 bases lay between the germline ends. The CDR3 DNA follows: TGTGCCAGCAGTACCCGGACAGGGAGGGACGAGCAGTACTTC. It is translated as CASSTRTGRDEQYF.

This chain connects TRBV7-9 to TRBJ2-4; 8 bases agree with TRBD1. This CDR3 is 12 amino acids long. CDR1 and CDR2 from the germline V gene are SEHNR and FQNEAQ (reference sequence). V lost 4 bases to trimming and J lost 14 bases; unmatched junction nucleotides: 7. The CDR3 region has the DNA TGTGCCAGCAGCTGGCAGGGGGCCACGAAGTACTTC. Translating it yields CASSWQGATKYF.

This clone was seen many times. The chain employs TRBV7-9 and TRBJ1-4; D is unclear. The CDR3 has 13 amino acids. Germline CDR1 SEHNR, CDR2 FQNEAQ (reference sequence). V was clipped by 5 bases and J by 3 bases, with 7 bases between them. The CDR3 loop is CASSPPANEKLFF. In DNA, the CDR3 is TGTGCCAGCAGCCCCCCAGCTAATGAAAAACTGTTTTTT.

The chain recombines TRBV19 with TRBJ2-2; a possible D gene is TRBD1 (6 bases). V lost 1 base, J lost 2 bases, and 11 bases lay in between. From germline, CDR1 is LNHDA and CDR2 SQIVND (reference sequence). This CDR3 contains 16 residues. CDR3 in DNA: TGTGCCAGTAGTATAGTAGGGGGAACCAACACCGGGGAGCTGTTTTTT. Its translation: CASSIVGGTNTGELFF.

The V gene is TRBV20-1, the J gene TRBJ2-5; D is ambiguous. The germline V gene has CDR1 DFQATT and CDR2 SNEGSKA (reference sequence). The ends were cut back, 2 bases at V and 4 bases at J, with 5 bases in the middle. The CDR3 extends over 11 amino acids. The CDR3 DNA reads TGCAGTGCTAGAACGGGAGAGACCCAGTACTTC. Translating it yields CSARTGETQYF.

J is TRBJ2-4 and V is TRBV11-1, with 7 bases matching TRBD1. The CDR3 totals 15 residues. V lost 2 bases to trimming and J lost 6 bases; unmatched junction nucleotides: 7. Germline-derived CDR1 and CDR2 are SGHAT and FQDESV (reference sequence). DNA of the CDR3: TGTGCCAGCAGCTTAAGACCTTCAGGGGGAAACATTCAGTACTTC. Residues: CASSLRPSGGNIQYF.

This sequence joins TRBV4-1 and TRBJ2-5, with D maybe TRBD2 (6 bases). CDR1 is MGHRA and CDR2 is YSYEKL in the germline V gene. The CDR3 sequence is 15 residues long. Trimming shortened V by 0 bases and J by 5 bases, and 13 bases separated the two germline ends. CDR3 loop: CASSQDLSSGETQYF. The CDR3 DNA sequence: TGCGCCAGCAGCCAAGATTTATCCAGCGGGGAGACCCAGTACTTC.

The chain uses TRBV4-1 and TRBJ2-2; possible D gene TRBD2, 5 bases. CDR1 is MGHRA, CDR2 YSYEKL, per germline. V was cut by 3 bases and J by 0 bases, with 14 bases left in between. This CDR3 has 17 residues. In DNA, the CDR3 is TGCGCCAGCAGCCAGTTAGCGTTACTCGCGAACACCGGGGAGCTGTTTTTT. Protein product: CASSQLALLANTGELFF.

The sample holds a few counts of this clone. The V call is TRBV6-4, the J call TRBJ2-1; TRBD1 agrees at 8 bases. The junction had 5 bases not matched to a gene; V was cut back by 6 bases and J by 4 bases. Germline loops: CDR1 MRHNA, CDR2 SNTAGT. The CDR3 contains 14 residues. CDR3 amino acids: CASSPGQDYNEQFF. The CDR3 nucleotides read TGTGCCAGCAGCCCGGGACAGGATTACAATGAGCAGTTCTTC.

The rearrangement uses TRBV5-1 and TRBJ1-1, with TRBD1 identical over 7 bases. After removal of 4 bases from V and 5 bases from J, the junction contained 5 bases not matched to a gene. The CDR3 sequence is 13 residues long. CDR1 is SGHRS, CDR2 YFSETQ, per germline. Here the CDR3 reads CASSAGTVTEAFF. The CDR3 coding sequence is TGCGCCAGCAGCGCCGGGACAGTGACTGAAGCTTTCTTT.

The chain links TRBV2 to TRBJ2-2; 13 bases are shared with TRBD2. Trimming took 5 bases from V and 6 from J; bases not matched to a gene: 3. This CDR3 is 15 amino acids long. The V gene's germline CDR1 is SNHLY and CDR2 FYNNEI. The CDR3: CASSPTSGRAGELFF. The CDR3 coding sequence is TGTGCCAGCAGTCCTACTAGCGGGAGGGCCGGGGAGCTGTTTTTT.

The rearrangement links TRBV6-6 to TRBJ1-5; D remains ambiguous. This CDR3 comprises 14 residues. Germline V gene data show CDR1 as MNHNY and CDR2 as SVGAGI (reference sequence). The V gene lost 6 bases and the J gene lost 2 bases, with 11 bases spanning the gap. CDR3 sequence: CASRFREGNQPQHF. The CDR3 DNA reads as TGTGCCAGCAGATTCCGGGAAGGCAATCAGCCCCAGCATTTT.

The genes are TRBV5-4 and TRBJ1-3; D uncertain. The germline V and J ends were trimmed by 2 bases and 3 bases, with 21 bases remaining between them. Germline-derived CDR1 and CDR2 are SGHNT and YYREEE (reference sequence). CDR3 length equals 18 residues. For the CDR3, the DNA is TGTGCCAGCAGCTTCTTGTACAAAGGAGCTAAAATTGGAAACACCATATATTTT. This translates into CASSFLYKGAKIGNTIYF.

The rearrangement joins TRBV28 to TRBJ2-7; 9 bases match TRBD1. The CDR3 length is 14 residues. Per the germline V gene, CDR1 is MDHEN and CDR2 is SYDVKM. In DNA form, the CDR3 reads TGTGCTACTACCGGGACAGGGACCTCCTACGAGCAGTACTTC. It translates to CATTGTGTSYEQYF.

This clone was detected once. This chain links TRBV6-6 with TRBJ1-3, with D possibly being TRBD1 (6 bases). The germline V and J ends were trimmed by 8 bases and 0 bases, with 14 bases remaining between them. The germline CDR1 and CDR2 sequences are MNHNY and SVGAGI (reference sequence). The CDR3 spans 15 residues. The CDR3 region has the DNA TGTGCCAGCCAGGGGTCGTCGAGCTCTGGAAACACCATATATTTT. Protein: CASQGSSSSGNTIYF.

This chain uses TRBV6-5 with TRBJ2-7; D gene uncertain. The CDR3 extends over 14 amino acids. Germline V lookup: CDR1 MNHEY, CDR2 SVGAGI. The ends were cut back, 0 bases at V and 3 bases at J, with 9 bases in the middle. Written as DNA, the CDR3 is TGTGCCAGCAGTTACTCGTCGCCCTACTACGAGCAGTACTTC. This codes for CASSYSSPYYEQYF.

CDR3 coding DNA: TGTGCCAGCAGCTTCTGGGTAGGGGGCACCGGGGAGCTGTTTTTT. Translation: CASSFWVGGTGELFF. The rearrangement uses TRBV5-4 and TRBJ2-2; D might be TRBD1 (6 bases). Germline CDR1 is SGHNT and CDR2 is YYREEE (reference sequence). V shed 2 bases and J shed 4 bases, with 12 bases lying between them. The length of the CDR3 is 15 residues.

The chain carries TRBV28 and TRBJ1-2; TRBD1 agrees at 10 bases. Germline V lookup: CDR1 MDHEN, CDR2 SYDVKM. The CDR3 contains 14 residues. J gave up 7 bases and V 6 bases, and 8 bases lay outside the gene matches. CDR3 nucleotides: TGTGCCAGCAGAATCCGACAGGGGGCAGGTGGCTACACCTTC. Protein sequence: CASRIRQGAGGYTF.

The table lists this clone with a count of one. The rearrangement links TRBV5-6 to TRBJ1-4; perhaps TRBD1 as D (5 bases). CDR1 and CDR2 from the germline V gene are SGHDT and YYEEEE. The ends were cut back, 2 bases at V and 8 bases at J, with 16 bases in the middle. The CDR3 spans 15 residues. The CDR3 DNA reads TGTGCCAGCAGCTTAAGGACAAAGGGTGGGGAAAAACTGTTTTTT. Its translation is CASSLRTKGGEKLFF.

This chain connects TRBV28 to TRBJ2-1; 11 nucleotides match TRBD2. V was pared by 3 bases and J by 7 bases, with 14 bases of the junction left unmatched. Germline V CDR1 and CDR2: MDHEN, SYDVKM. The length of the CDR3 is 18 residues. CDR3 in amino acids: CASSLTGSTSGSRNEQFF. The DNA of the CDR3 is TGTGCCAGCAGTTTGACCGGGAGCACTAGCGGGAGCCGGAATGAGCAGTTCTTC.

The gene calls are TRBV4-1 and TRBJ2-3, with 8 bases identical to TRBD2. Trimming at V came to 0 bases and at J to 0 bases, leaving 5 bases not matched to a gene. Germline V gives CDR1 MGHRA, CDR2 YSYEKL. This CDR3 is 17 amino acids long. CDR3 nucleotide sequence: TGCGCCAGCAGCCAAGATCGGGGACTAGATAGCACAGATACGCAGTATTTT. It encodes CASSQDRGLDSTDTQYF.

The DNA of the CDR3 is TGTGCCAGCAGCCAATCTCCGTTAGCGGGAGGGCTTTACAATGAGCAGTTCTTC. It is translated as CASSQSPLAGGLYNEQFF. The V gene is TRBV4-2, the J gene TRBJ2-1, with 11 bases lining up with TRBD2. CDR1 is LGHNA, CDR2 YNFKEQ, per germline. The CDR3 consists of 18 residues. Trimming cost V 2 bases and J 4 bases; bases outside gene matches: 10.